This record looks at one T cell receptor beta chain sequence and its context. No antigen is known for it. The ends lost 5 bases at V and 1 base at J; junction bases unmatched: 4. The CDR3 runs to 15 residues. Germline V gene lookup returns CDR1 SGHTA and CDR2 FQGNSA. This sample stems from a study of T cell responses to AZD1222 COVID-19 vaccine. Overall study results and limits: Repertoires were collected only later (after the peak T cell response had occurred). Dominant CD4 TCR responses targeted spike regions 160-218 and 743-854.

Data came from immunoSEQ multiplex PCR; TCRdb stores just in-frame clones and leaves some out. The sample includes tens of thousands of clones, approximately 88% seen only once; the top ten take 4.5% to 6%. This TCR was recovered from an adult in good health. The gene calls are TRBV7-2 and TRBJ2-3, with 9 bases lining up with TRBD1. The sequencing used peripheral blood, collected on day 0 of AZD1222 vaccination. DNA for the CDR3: TGTGCCAGCAGCCCGTGGACAGGGGGCACAGATACGCAGTATTTT. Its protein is CASSPWTGGTDTQYF.